This TCR beta chain emerged from a study of cytomegalovirus exposure and HLA in healthy donors. Vbeta (60) and Jbeta (13) primers were used in the PCR. The data were produced by immunoSEQ multiplex PCR, yet TCRdb's version contains in-frame clones alone and is incomplete. The table includes 150,000 or so clones, more than 60% detected once. Whole-study results and caveats: An apparent linkage of common viral pathogens to several of the most significant clusters emerged in a later analysis.

This clone was detected only once. What it binds is not known. Germline V CDR1 and CDR2: SGHNT, YENEEA. Trimming pared 5 bases from V and 1 base from J, leaving 14 bases between. CDR3 length: 15 amino acids. The sequenced sample consisted of PBMCs. The sequence was obtained from a woman aged 45 to 65 in good health and CMV-seropositive. The J gene is TRBJ1-1, the V gene TRBV11-3; no definite D call. CDR3 in DNA: TGTGCCAGCAGCCCCCGTCGAGGGCCGAACACTGAAGCTTTCTTT. Amino acids: CASSPRRGPNTEAFF.